This is a list of T cell receptor beta chains from one sample in a study of cytomegalovirus exposure and HLA in healthy donors. TCRdb keeps only in-frame clones here, not all; method: immunoSEQ multiplex PCR. The sample yields tens of thousands of clones, about 95% seen once. Sequenced input: PBMCs. Source of these receptors: a woman aged 18-35 years in good health and CMV-seropositive. Both conserved end residues are part of each CDR3. The D gene is left open where the match is weak. Expanded clones get a size class; other rows say once, few or many, or leave the size out.

V	D	J	size	CDR3	DNA
TRBV19	TRBD1	TRBJ1-5	NA	CASGITGGDQPQHF	TGTGCCAGCGGAATAACAGGGGGGGATCAGCCCCAGCATTTT
TRBV27	NA	TRBJ2-1	once	CASSLSPRYEQFF	TGTGCCAGCAGTTTATCCCCCCGTTATGAGCAGTTCTTC
TRBV9	NA	TRBJ1-2	NA	CASSVTDTGWGGYTF	TGTGCCAGCAGCGTAACCGATACAGGGTGGGGTGGCTACACCTTC
TRBV30	NA	TRBJ1-1	NA	CAWSVRYGGGNTEAFF	TGTGCCTGGAGTGTACGGTATGGGGGGGGGAACACTGAAGCTTTCTTT
TRBV10-3	TRBD1	TRBJ1-3	NA	CATEDRGTGNTIYF	TGTGCCACCGAGGACAGGGGGACTGGAAACACCATATATTTT
TRBV5-1	NA	TRBJ1-3	NA	CASSLVLGAGPGNTIYF	TGCGCCAGCAGCTTGGTTCTGGGGGCAGGACCTGGAAACACCATATATTTT
TRBV6-1	NA	TRBJ2-7	once	CASSRDIAYEQYF	TGTGCCAGCAGTAGGGACATCGCCTACGAGCAGTACTTC
TRBV7-2	NA	TRBJ2-7	NA	CASSFERRDSRYEQYF	TGTGCCAGCAGTTTCGAACGACGGGATAGTAGGTACGAGCAGTACTTC
TRBV28	NA	TRBJ1-2	NA	CASSPREQGFRGNYGYTF	TGTGCCAGCAGCCCAAGGGAACAGGGATTTCGGGGTAACTATGGCTACACCTTC
TRBV28	TRBD1	TRBJ2-3	NA	CASSSQRGRPRDTQYF	TGTGCCAGCAGTTCCCAGAGGGGGCGGCCGAGGGATACGCAGTATTTT
TRBV11-1	NA	TRBJ1-2	NA	CASSLAQGFGYTF	TGTGCCAGCAGCTTAGCCCAGGGATTCGGCTACACCTTC
TRBV27	TRBD1	TRBJ2-5	NA	CASSFGQGRRETQYF	TGTGCCAGCAGTTTCGGACAGGGTAGAAGGGAGACCCAGTACTTC
TRBV10-3	TRBD1	TRBJ1-3	once	CAIRDRGDSGNTIYF	TGTGCCATCAGGGACAGGGGCGATTCTGGAAACACCATATATTTT
TRBV5-6	NA	TRBJ2-7	NA	CASSLLRAASTYEQYF	TGTGCCAGCAGCTTGCTGCGGGCAGCCTCCACCTACGAGCAGTACTTC
TRBV27	NA	TRBJ1-5	NA	CASSLHRAGNQPQHF	TGTGCCAGCAGTTTACACAGGGCTGGCAATCAGCCCCAGCATTTT
TRBV11-2	NA	TRBJ2-7	once	CASSPSSYEQYF	TGTGCCAGCAGCCCTAGCTCCTACGAGCAGTACTTC
TRBV7-3	NA	TRBJ2-3	NA	CASSLAGADTQYF	TGTGCCAGCAGCTTAGCGGGTGCAGATACGCAGTATTTT
TRBV4-1	NA	TRBJ2-7	NA	CASSHPGYEQYF	TGCGCCAGCAGCCACCCGGGGTACGAGCAGTACTTC
TRBV27	TRBD2	TRBJ2-5	once	CASSHGVPSGQETQYF	TGTGCCAGCAGCCATGGCGTGCCTAGCGGGCAAGAGACCCAGTACTTC
TRBV6-1	NA	TRBJ1-1	once	CASSEHGGANTEAFF	TGTGCCAGCAGTGAACATGGAGGAGCCAACACTGAAGCTTTCTTT
TRBV19	TRBD1	TRBJ1-4	NA	CATEGDSEKLFF	TGTGCCACCGAGGGGGACAGCGAAAAACTGTTTTTT
TRBV10-2	TRBD1	TRBJ1-1	NA	CASSEGQGRVNTEAFF	TGCGCCAGCAGTGAGGGACAGGGGAGGGTGAACACTGAAGCTTTCTTT
TRBV5-1	NA	TRBJ1-2	NA	CASSLETDFYPNYGYTF	TGCGCCAGCAGCTTGGAGACAGACTTTTACCCTAACTATGGCTACACCTTC
TRBV11-2	TRBD2	TRBJ2-5	NA	CASSYTSGREETQYF	TGTGCCAGCAGCTACACTAGCGGGAGAGAAGAGACCCAGTACTTC
TRBV4-3	NA	TRBJ1-4	NA	CASSQTGGTGEKLFF	TGCGCCAGCAGCCAAACGGGGGGGACGGGTGAAAAACTGTTTTTT
TRBV13	NA	TRBJ1-2	once	CASSPAGKFDGYTF	TGTGCCAGCAGCCCCGCCGGGAAGTTCGATGGCTACACCTTC
TRBV7-2	TRBD1	TRBJ2-7	NA	CASSKGQGAGGEQYF	TGTGCCAGCAGCAAAGGACAGGGGGCAGGTGGCGAGCAGTACTTC
TRBV11-2	TRBD2	TRBJ2-2	NA	CASSLEGGSYFTGELFF	TGTGCCAGCAGCTTAGAGGGCGGGAGTTATTTTACCGGGGAGCTGTTTTTT
TRBV28	NA	TRBJ1-2	NA	CASSPSRALVYGYTF	TGTGCCAGCAGCCCCAGCAGGGCCCTTGTCTATGGCTACACCTTC
TRBV25-1	TRBD2	TRBJ2-7	NA	CASISSGSTYEQYF	TGTGCCAGCATATCGAGCGGGAGTACCTACGAGCAGTACTTC
TRBV5-4	NA	TRBJ2-5	once	CASSLGRDQTQYF	TGTGCCAGCAGCTTAGGCAGGGATCAGACCCAGTACTTC
TRBV6-1	TRBD1	TRBJ2-5	NA	CASSFSDREGTQYF	TGTGCCAGCAGTTTCTCGGACAGGGAAGGGACCCAGTACTTC
TRBV2	NA	TRBJ2-5	NA	CASVALRGQETQYF	TGTGCCAGCGTCGCCCTCAGGGGCCAAGAGACCCAGTACTTC
TRBV5-6	NA	TRBJ1-2	NA	CASSLIWGGDGYTF	TGTGCCAGCAGCCTCATTTGGGGGGGCGATGGCTACACCTTC
TRBV5-4	NA	TRBJ2-7	NA	CASSLDRGTEQYF	TGTGCCAGCAGCTTGGATAGGGGGACCGAGCAGTACTTC
TRBV7-9	TRBD1	TRBJ1-1	NA	CASSFDRVFTEAFF	TGTGCCAGCAGCTTTGACAGGGTTTTCACTGAAGCTTTCTTT
TRBV27	TRBD1	TRBJ1-1	NA	CASSSDRALAEAFF	TGTGCCAGCAGTTCGGACAGGGCTCTGGCTGAAGCTTTCTTT
TRBV27	TRBD1	TRBJ1-1	NA	CASSRDRLIEAFF	TGTGCCAGCTCCCGGGACAGACTTATAGAAGCTTTCTTT
TRBV25-1	NA	TRBJ1-6	NA	CASQGSPLHF	TGTGCCAGCCAGGGTTCACCCCTCCACTTT
TRBV6-1	NA	TRBJ1-2	once	CASSTNRGGYTF	TGTGCCAGCAGTACGAATCGGGGAGGCTACACCTTC
TRBV30	NA	TRBJ2-7	once	CAWSQGKYEQYF	TGTGCCTGGAGTCAGGGGAAGTACGAGCAGTACTTC
TRBV11-2	NA	TRBJ2-5	NA	CASSFPGAKETQYF	TGTGCCAGCAGCTTCCCAGGGGCGAAAGAGACCCAGTACTTC
TRBV28	NA	TRBJ1-1	NA	CASRTGGNTEAFF	TGTGCCAGCAGAACCGGTGGGAACACTGAAGCTTTCTTT
TRBV4-3	NA	TRBJ2-7	NA	CASSQDPGEGEQYF	TGCGCCAGCAGCCAAGATCCAGGGGAGGGCGAGCAGTACTTC
TRBV4-1	TRBD2	TRBJ2-2	few	CASSITGGRTGELFF	TGCGCCAGCAGTATAACGGGGGGGCGCACCGGGGAGCTGTTTTTT
TRBV19	TRBD1	TRBJ2-3	NA	CASSTTGATDTQYF	TGTGCCAGTAGTACGACAGGGGCAACAGATACGCAGTATTTT
TRBV5-4	TRBD1	TRBJ2-1	NA	CASSSRTGRNEQFF	TGTGCCAGCAGCTCCCGGACAGGGCGCAATGAGCAGTTCTTC
TRBV27	NA	TRBJ2-1	NA	CASSFWSGSSYNEQFF	TGTGCCAGCAGTTTTTGGTCGGGGAGCTCCTACAATGAGCAGTTCTTC
TRBV7-9	NA	TRBJ1-4	NA	CASAVRVTNEKLFF	TGTGCCAGCGCCGTCCGGGTAACTAATGAAAAACTGTTTTTT